This T cell receptor beta chain is drawn from a study of immune cell composition in non-small cell lung cancer. The study, taken as a whole, reports: Tumour-associated clones >0.5% occurred in roughly 30% of adenocarcinomas, about 69% of squamous. Adenocarcinomas with higher top tumour-associated clone frequency had more reactive TILs. Tumour TCR-beta clonality showed no significant link to smoking pack-years.

As to this clone: Its antigen is unknown.

Germline V lookup: CDR1 MNHEY, CDR2 SVGAGI. With 2 bases removed from V and 7 bases from J, the gap between germline ends came to 11 bases. The CDR3 spans 13 residues. Frozen unsorted single-cell suspensions supplied the genomic DNA. TCRdb keeps only in-frame clones here, not all; method: immunoSEQ multiplex PCR. The repertoire holds thousands of clones, more than 60% seen once, with 7% to 8.5% in the top ten. Material: lung tumor tissue. The V call is TRBV6-5, the J call TRBJ1-2; D is unresolved. This receptor was taken from a human donor with non-small cell lung cancer. This CDR3 reads CASSYDSSRGYTF. For the CDR3, the DNA is TGTGCCAGCAGTTACGACTCGTCCCGTGGCTACACCTTC.